This passage covers 28 T cell receptor beta chains from one sample sequenced in a study of response to subunit inactivated influenza vaccine (dated by TCRdb to 2017 to 2018). The library relied on RT-PCR. Sequenced using an Illumina HiSeq 2500. The public reads were reprocessed in TCRdb via fastp at Q25 and MiXCR, keeping in-frame beta chains. Duplicate CDR3 protein sequences are folded into a single record with the most common DNA and genes. Recorded for this sample are about 520,000 distinct CDR3 sequences; 25% of them occurred a single time. Of the sample, approximately 1.9% is held by the ten largest clones. The input for sequencing was CD4+ T cells sorted from PBMCs, taken roughly 5 days after vaccination. The receptors were gathered from a man aged 45-65 years who received an inactivated influenza vaccine. Donor details come from another sample of the same person, matched by shared clones.

V is TRBV18 and J is TRBJ2-3; 7 bases map to TRBD2. CDR3 length: 13 residues. Germline values: CDR1 KGHSH, CDR2 LQKENI. V shed 7 bases, J shed 5 bases, and the junction held 6 bases outside the gene matches. CDR3 sequence: CASWGGAGDTQYF. For the CDR3, the DNA is TGTGCCAGCTGGGGGGGAGCTGGAGATACGCAGTATTTT.

V usage is TRBV12-3 or TRBV12-4 and J usage is TRBJ2-1; 7 bases agree with TRBD2. The CDR3 sequence is 15 residues long. The junction had 8 bases not matched to a gene; V was cut back by 2 bases and J by 7 bases. CDR3 in amino acids: CASSLHGTTTNEQFF. In DNA form, the CDR3 reads TGTGCCAGCAGTTTACACGGGACTACAACTAATGAGCAGTTCTTC.

The CDR3 region is CASSPGGSSYEQFF. The CDR3 coding sequence is TGTGCCAGCAGCCCCGGGGGGTCTTCCTACGAGCAGTTCTTC. This chain connects TRBV11-2 to TRBJ2-1; 7 bases agree with TRBD2. The germline CDR1 and CDR2 sequences are SGHAT and FQNNGV. Trimming cost V 5 bases and J 10 bases; bases outside gene matches: 11. The CDR3 has 14 residues.

The rearrangement uses TRBV9 and TRBJ2-7; 7 bases map to TRBD1. Trimming cost V 0 bases and J 4 bases; bases outside gene matches: 4. This CDR3 has 14 residues. CDR1 is SGDLS and CDR2 is YYNGEE in the germline V gene. CDR3 residues: CASSVGQGNYEQYF. The CDR3 bases are TGTGCCAGCAGCGTAGGACAGGGCAATTACGAGCAGTACTTC. Full variable domain (outside the CDR3, taken from reference TRBV9 and TRBJ2-7): DSGVTQTPKHLITATGQRVTLRCSPRSGDLSVYWYQQSLDQGLQFLIQYYNGEERAKGNILERFSAQQFPDLHSELNLSSLELGDSALYFCASSVGQGNYEQYFGPGTRLTVT.

The rearrangement joins TRBV10-3 to TRBJ2-2, with 7 bases lining up with TRBD1. The CDR3 length is 14 residues. Germline trimming cut 10 bases from V and 4 bases from J; bases unmatched to any gene: 9. CDR1 is ENHRY and CDR2 is SYGVKD in the germline V gene. The CDR3 DNA sequence: TGTGCCACATCATTACAGGGGCTCACCGGGGAGCTGTTTTTT. Its translation: CATSLQGLTGELFF.

This chain uses TRBV18 with TRBJ2-3; TRBD1 aligns across 10 bases. Losses at the gene ends were 7 bases for V and 2 bases for J; bases not matched to a gene: 6. The germline CDR1 and CDR2 sequences are KGHSH and LQKENI. This CDR3 has 15 residues. The CDR3 coding sequence is TGTGCCAGCTGGACAGGGGGGAAGTTCACAGATACGCAGTATTTT. Its translation: CASWTGGKFTDTQYF.

The chain recombines TRBV7-2 with TRBJ2-3; possibly TRBD1 or TRBD2 for D (6 bases each). V gave up 0 bases and J gave up 3 bases, with 16 bases separating them. CDR3 length: 17 amino acids. Germline assignment: CDR1 SGHTA and CDR2 FQGNSA. The CDR3, as DNA: TGTGCCAGCAGCTTAGCGATGTGGGGGGCCTTAACAGATACGCAGTATTTT. Its translation is CASSLAMWGALTDTQYF.

The chain recombines TRBV5-4 with TRBJ2-3; D gene uncertain. Germline V gene sequence: CDR1 SGHNT, CDR2 YYREEE (reference sequence). The germline V and J ends were trimmed by 4 bases and 2 bases, with 8 bases remaining between them. This CDR3 has 13 amino acids. Written as DNA, the CDR3 is TGTGCCAGCAGCCCGCCTTACACAGATACGCAGTATTTT. It yields the protein CASSPPYTDTQYF. Based on the CDR3 plus reference TRBV5-4 and TRBJ2-3, the full variable domain is ETGVTQSPTHLIKTRGQQVTLRCSSQSGHNTVSWYQQALGQGPQFIFQYYREEENGRGNFPPRFSGLQFPNYSSELNVNALELDDSALYLCASSPPYTDTQYFGPGTRLTVL.

The chain links TRBV20-1 to TRBJ2-5, with a tentative D call TRBD1 (6 bases). CDR3 length equals 14 residues. The germline V and J ends were trimmed by 0 bases and 5 bases, with 13 bases remaining between them. CDR1 DFQATT and CDR2 SNEGSKA come from the germline V gene (reference sequence). The CDR3: CSARDLVRGETQYF. DNA of the CDR3: TGCAGTGCTAGAGATTTGGTGAGGGGGGAGACCCAGTACTTC.

The chain has TRBV7-9 and TRBJ1-1; maybe TRBD1 (6 bases). The CDR3 extends over 16 amino acids. From germline, CDR1 is SEHNR and CDR2 FQNEAQ (reference sequence). V was cut by 0 bases and J by 0 bases, with 11 bases left in between. This CDR3 reads CASSLAKQGLNTEAFF. In nucleotides, the CDR3 is TGTGCCAGCAGCTTAGCGAAACAGGGACTGAACACTGAAGCTTTCTTT.

This chain uses TRBV7-3 with TRBJ2-3, with 7 bases that match TRBD1. With 4 bases clipped from V and 0 bases from J, the junction kept 4 bases outside the gene matches. The CDR3 sequence is 15 residues long. Germline V gene lookup returns CDR1 SGHTA and CDR2 FQGTGA. Here the CDR3 reads CASSYRGTSTDTQYF. CDR3 sequence (DNA): TGTGCCAGCAGCTACAGGGGTACTAGCACAGATACGCAGTATTTT.

This clonotype was recorded many times. V and J are TRBV5-1 and TRBJ2-3, with D hard to call. With 4 bases removed from V and 5 bases from J, the gap between germline ends came to 11 bases. From germline, CDR1 is SGHRS and CDR2 YFSETQ. The CDR3 runs 13 residues. In DNA form, the CDR3 reads TGCGCCAGCAGCGCGGAACCAGGAGATACGCAGTATTTT. Its translation: CASSAEPGDTQYF.

The chain uses TRBV12-3 or TRBV12-4 and TRBJ2-1; 10 bases agree with TRBD2. V lost 6 bases to trimming and J lost 7 bases; unmatched junction nucleotides: 6. CDR3 size: 14 residues. CDR3 in amino acids: CASRHSGRLNEQFF. The CDR3, as DNA: TGTGCCAGCAGGCATAGCGGGAGGCTAAATGAGCAGTTCTTC.

The chain combines TRBV6-1 with TRBJ2-1; D is perhaps TRBD1 or TRBD2 (5 bases each). CDR3 size: 16 residues. Per germline, CDR1 MNHNS and CDR2 SASEGT. Trimming took 4 bases from V and 9 from J, leaving 22 bases between them. The CDR3 spells CASSAQRRGVGGEQFF. The CDR3 DNA reads TGTGCCAGCAGTGCCCAACGCCGGGGCGTAGGTGGTGAGCAGTTCTTC.

The V gene is TRBV9, the J gene TRBJ2-1, with TRBD1 identical over 12 bases. Per the germline V gene, CDR1 is SGDLS and CDR2 is YYNGEE. Trimming took 3 bases from V and 8 from J; bases not matched to a gene: 3. The CDR3 has 14 residues. The CDR3 loop reads CASSAGTGGYEQFF. The CDR3 region has the DNA TGTGCCAGCAGCGCCGGGACAGGGGGCTATGAGCAGTTCTTC.

In its sample, this clonotype was seen a few times. V is TRBV29-1 and J is TRBJ1-2, with 8 nucleotides matching TRBD1. The CDR3 consists of 12 residues. With 4 bases clipped from V and 7 bases from J, the junction kept 5 bases outside the gene matches. Germline V gene data show CDR1 as SQVTM and CDR2 as ANQGSEA. The CDR3 DNA is TGCAGCGTTGCGGACAGGGTTTCTGGCTACACCTTC. Protein: CSVADRVSGYTF. Based on the CDR3 plus reference TRBV29-1 and TRBJ1-2, the full variable domain is SAVISQKPSRDICQRGTSLTIQCQVDSQVTMMFWYRQQPGQSLTLIATANQGSEATYESGFVIDKFPISRPNLTFSTLTVSNMSPEDSSIYLCSVADRVSGYTFGSGTRLTVV.

V is TRBV28 and J is TRBJ2-1; D uncertain. V was clipped by 1 base and J by 0 bases, with 16 bases between them. This CDR3 has 18 amino acids. Looked up from germline, CDR1 is MDHEN and CDR2 is SYDVKM. The DNA of the CDR3 is TGTGCCAGCAGTTTATCCTTTTTTCGAACCCACTCCTACAATGAGCAGTTCTTC. It yields the protein CASSLSFFRTHSYNEQFF.

A few counts support this clonotype. The chain is built from TRBV5-1 and TRBJ2-7; 7 bases line up with TRBD2. This CDR3 spans 16 amino acids. V shed 0 bases, J shed 1 base, and the junction held 7 bases outside the gene matches. CDR1 and CDR2 from the germline V gene are SGHRS and YFSETQ. In DNA form, the CDR3 reads TGCGCCAGCAGCTTGGCCTCAGGCGGGGGATCCTACGAGCAGTACTTC. It codes for CASSLASGGGSYEQYF. The full variable domain, its missing parts supplied by reference TRBV5-1 and TRBJ2-7, is KAGVTQTPRYLIKTRGQQVTLSCSPISGHRSVSWYQQTPGQGLQFLFEYFSETQRNKGNFPGRFSGRQFSNSRSEMNVSTLELGDSALYLCASSLASGGGSYEQYFGPGTRLTVT.

V usage is TRBV5-1 and J usage is TRBJ1-2; perhaps TRBD1 as D (6 bases). CDR1 is SGHRS and CDR2 is YFSETQ in the germline V gene. The CDR3 loop spans 13 amino acids. Deletions cut 0 bases from V and 9 bases from J, with 12 bases between. CDR3 DNA: TGCGCCAGCAGCTTGGCCGCCGGACAGAGCTACACCTTC. This encodes CASSLAAGQSYTF. The full variable domain, rest sourced from reference TRBV5-1 and TRBJ1-2, is KAGVTQTPRYLIKTRGQQVTLSCSPISGHRSVSWYQQTPGQGLQFLFEYFSETQRNKGNFPGRFSGRQFSNSRSEMNVSTLELGDSALYLCASSLAAGQSYTFGSGTRLTVV.

Comments on this clonotype: The junction departs from germline at one end; a sequencing error may be responsible. This chain joins TRBV20-1 and TRBJ2-7; the D gene is possibly TRBD1 (6 bases). CDR3 length: 14 residues. The germline V gene has CDR1 DFQATT and CDR2 SNEGSKA (reference sequence). The CDR3 nucleotides read TGCAGTGCTAGCCCCTCGACAGGCGACTACGAGCAGCACTTC. This sequence encodes CSASPSTGDYEQHF.

V gene TRBV7-8 combines with J gene TRBJ1-5, with D perhaps TRBD1 (5 bases). The CDR3 consists of 16 residues. Trimming removed 5 bases at V and 1 base at J, with 15 bases between. CDR1 and CDR2 from the germline V gene are SGHVS and FQNEAQ. The CDR3 DNA reads TGTGCCAGCAGCCTATTGGGGGGGGTGAGCAATCAGCCCCAGCATTTT. This translates into CASSLLGGVSNQPQHF.

The J gene is TRBJ1-1, the V gene TRBV6-2 or TRBV6-3; D unclear. The CDR3 covers 14 residues. The germline V gene encodes CDR1 MNHEY and CDR2 SVGEGT. The ends were cut back, 6 bases at V and 0 bases at J, with 11 bases in the middle. Here the CDR3 reads CASRSGRMNTEAFF. CDR3 nucleotides: TGTGCCAGCAGAAGTGGGAGAATGAACACTGAAGCTTTCTTT.

The chain combines TRBV13 with TRBJ2-4; TRBD1 aligns across 9 bases. J lost 0 bases, V lost 4 bases, and 7 bases had no gene match. This CDR3 region has 17 residues. From germline, CDR1 is PRHDT and CDR2 FYEKMQ (reference sequence). In DNA form, the CDR3 reads TGTGCCAGCAGCTCAACGGGACAGGGCCTAGCCAAAAACATTCAGTACTTC. This gives the protein CASSSTGQGLAKNIQYF.

This clonotype was observed a handful of times. The V call is TRBV6-1, the J call TRBJ2-7, with D tentatively TRBD1 (5 bases). CDR3 size: 14 residues. The germline gives CDR1 MNHNS, CDR2 SASEGT. V was shortened by 5 bases and J by 3 bases, with 14 bases between the two germline ends. This chain's CDR3 is CASSISQVHYEQYF. CDR3 nucleotide sequence: TGTGCCAGCAGTATCTCACAGGTGCACTACGAGCAGTACTTC.

This clonotype was seen a handful of times. This sequence joins TRBV28 and TRBJ2-3; 9 bases are shared with TRBD2. The CDR3 spans 17 residues. Germline values: CDR1 MDHEN, CDR2 SYDVKM. V lost 2 bases and J lost 8; bases outside the gene matches: 14. CDR3: CASSLAGLANEGRTQYF. The CDR3 DNA follows: TGTGCCAGCAGTTTAGCGGGACTAGCTAATGAGGGCCGTACGCAGTATTTT.

Only a few counts were recorded for this clonotype. V gene TRBV18 combines with J gene TRBJ2-7; 7 bases are a match to TRBD2. This CDR3 region has 13 residues. The germline gives CDR1 KGHSH, CDR2 LQKENI. V trimming: 1 base; J trimming: 11 bases; junction bases outside the gene matches: 8. The CDR3 bases are TGTGCCAGCTCACCACGTTCGGGAGGTCCCAAGTACTTC. This encodes CASSPRSGGPKYF.

This clonotype was picked up a small number of times. This sequence joins TRBV28 and TRBJ2-7, with D unresolved. Trimming shortened V by 4 bases and J by 6 bases, and 7 bases separated the two germline ends. Germline CDR1 and CDR2: MDHEN and SYDVKM. This CDR3 has 11 amino acids. CDR3 region: CASSSRREQYF. The DNA for the CDR3 is TGTGCCAGCAGTTCTCGTCGCGAGCAGTACTTC.

This clonotype showed up just a few times. The chain recombines TRBV28 with TRBJ2-7; maybe TRBD1 (6 bases). Germline-derived CDR1 and CDR2 are MDHEN and SYDVKM. Trimming took off 1 base at V and 1 base at J, with 20 bases between the two ends. This CDR3 contains 18 residues. CDR3 nucleotides: TGTGCCAGCAGTTTATCCCCCGGATTGGGGGCCCTATCCTACGAGCAGTACTTC. Protein product: CASSLSPGLGALSYEQYF.